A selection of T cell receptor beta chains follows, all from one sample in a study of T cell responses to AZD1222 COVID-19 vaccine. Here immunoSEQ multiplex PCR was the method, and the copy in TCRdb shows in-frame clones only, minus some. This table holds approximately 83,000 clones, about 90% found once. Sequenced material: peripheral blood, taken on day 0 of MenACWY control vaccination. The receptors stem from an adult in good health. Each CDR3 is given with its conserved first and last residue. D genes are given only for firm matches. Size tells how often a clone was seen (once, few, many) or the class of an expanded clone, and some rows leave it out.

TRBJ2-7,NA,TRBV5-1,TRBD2,TGCGCCGGTAAAGGGATAAACCAGCGGGACTACGAGCAGTACTTC,CAGKGINQRDYEQYF
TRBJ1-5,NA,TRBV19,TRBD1,TGTGCCAGTAGCCGCATCGACAGGGTGGAGGGAAAGCCCCAGCATTTT,CASSRIDRVEGKPQHF
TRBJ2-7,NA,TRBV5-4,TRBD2,TGTGCCAGCAGCCCGGAGACTAGCGAGAGGGCCTACGAGCAGTACTTC,CASSPETSERAYEQYF
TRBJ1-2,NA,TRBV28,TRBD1,TGTGCCAGCAGTGCTATCCCAGGGACAGGGGAGGAAGGCTACACCTTC,CASSAIPGTGEEGYTF
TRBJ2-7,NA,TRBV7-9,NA,TGTGCCAGCAGCCCACCGGGACCTACTGGGGAACAGTACTTC,CASSPPGPTGEQYF
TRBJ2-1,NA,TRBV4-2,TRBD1,TGTGCCAGCAGCCAAGAGGGGGTTTCCGGGACAGGGGAACACAATGAGCAGTTCTTC,CASSQEGVSGTGEHNEQFF
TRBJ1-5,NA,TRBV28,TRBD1,TGTGCCAGCAGCACAGGGGCTCAGCCCCAGCATTTT,CASSTGAQPQHF
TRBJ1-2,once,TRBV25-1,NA,TGTGCCAGCAGTGGAGTCGGGCCCTATGGCTACACCTTC,CASSGVGPYGYTF
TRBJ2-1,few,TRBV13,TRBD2,TGTGCCAGCAGCCTAGGACTGGCGGGAGGTTACTACAATGAGCAGTTCTTC,CASSLGLAGGYYNEQFF
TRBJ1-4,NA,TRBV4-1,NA,TGCGCCAGCAGCCAACGCTCCGGGGGAATGAATGAAAAACTGTTTTTT,CASSQRSGGMNEKLFF
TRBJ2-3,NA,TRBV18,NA,TGTGCCAGCTCACGGCAGGGGAGCGATACGCAGTATTTT,CASSRQGSDTQYF
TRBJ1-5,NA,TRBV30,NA,TGTGCCTGGCATCCAGGGGTCGGCAATCAGCCCCAGCATTTT,CAWHPGVGNQPQHF
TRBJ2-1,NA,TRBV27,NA,TGTGCCAGCAGTTCCGGGAGCTCCTACAATGAGCAGTTCTTC,CASSSGSSYNEQFF
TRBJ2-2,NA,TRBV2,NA,TGTGCCTGCTCAAGAGAGTACACCGGGGAGCTGTTTTTT,CACSREYTGELFF
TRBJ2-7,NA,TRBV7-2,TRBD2,TGTGCCAGCAGCACTAGCGGGAACCGGGGAAGGGAGCAGTACTTC,CASSTSGNRGREQYF
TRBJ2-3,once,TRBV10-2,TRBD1,TGCGCCAGCAGGCTCGACAGGGGCCGATCAGATACGCAGTATTTT,CASRLDRGRSDTQYF
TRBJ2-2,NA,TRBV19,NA,TGTGCCAGTAGTATAGGGGTCGATGGAGACACCGGGGAGCTGTTTTTT,CASSIGVDGDTGELFF
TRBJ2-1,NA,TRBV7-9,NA,TGTGCCAGCAGCTTAGGGGCGAGCTCCTACAATGAGCAGTTCTTC,CASSLGASSYNEQFF
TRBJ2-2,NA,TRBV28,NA,TGTGCCAGCAGATACGGGCAACCTGGGGAGCTGTTTTTT,CASRYGQPGELFF
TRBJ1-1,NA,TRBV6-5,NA,TGTGCCAGCAGTTACTCTTTTCCGGGAACTGAAGCTTTCTTT,CASSYSFPGTEAFF
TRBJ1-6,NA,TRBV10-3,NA,TGTGCCATCAGCTCGAACTCCGGTTATAATTCACCCCTCCACTTT,CAISSNSGYNSPLHF
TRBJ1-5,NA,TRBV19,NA,TGTGCCAGTAAGGGGAGGTTGCAGCCCCAGCATTTT,CASKGRLQPQHF
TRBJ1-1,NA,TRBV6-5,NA,TGTGCCAGCAGAATCAGGGACTCTGAAGCTTTCTTT,CASRIRDSEAFF
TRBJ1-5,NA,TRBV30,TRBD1,TGTGCCTGGTCGGGACAGGTAGTGACTCAGCCCCAGCATTTT,CAWSGQVVTQPQHF
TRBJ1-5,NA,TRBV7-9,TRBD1,TGTGCCAGCAGCTTTGGGACAGGGAGGGGTCAGCCCCAGCATTTT,CASSFGTGRGQPQHF
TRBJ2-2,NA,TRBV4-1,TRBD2,TGCGCCAGCAGCCAGTCTGTAGCGGGAGGGTCAGCCGGGGAGCTGTTTTTT,CASSQSVAGGSAGELFF
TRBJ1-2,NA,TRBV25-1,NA,TGTGCCAGCAGTGGGCATACCTATGGCTACACCTTC,CASSGHTYGYTF
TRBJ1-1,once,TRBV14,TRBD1,TGTGCCAGCAGCCAGCGCACAGGGGCTGGAACTGAAGCTTTCTTT,CASSQRTGAGTEAFF
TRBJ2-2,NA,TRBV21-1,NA,TGTGCCAGCAGCAAAGGGGACAGAGAACAAACGAACACCGGGGAGCTGTTTTTT,CASSKGDREQTNTGELFF
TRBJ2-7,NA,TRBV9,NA,TGTGCCAGCAGCGAACGGGACTTGACCTCCTACGAGCAGTACTTC,CASSERDLTSYEQYF
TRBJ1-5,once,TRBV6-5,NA,TGTGCCAGCAGTACGGGCAATCAGCCCCAGCATTTT,CASSTGNQPQHF